Listed below are T cell receptor beta chains from one sample, sequenced in a study of post-analysis software for immune sequencing data. Each CDR3 protein is one row after TCRdb ran MiXCR on the PCR reads. The repertoire holds roughly 620,000 distinct CDR3 sequences, with 44% as singletons. The sample was blood. These receptors came from a girl aged 5-17 years with multiple sclerosis. CDR3s include the opening cysteine and the closing phenylalanine or tryptophan.

J: TRBJ2-7; V: TRBV29-1; length: 13; CDR3: CSVDFGNGYEQYF
J: TRBJ2-5; V: TRBV11-2; length: 14; CDR3: CASSSKLYQETQYF
J: TRBJ2-7; V: TRBV12-3/TRBV12-4; length: 13; CDR3: CASSLEGVHEQYF
J: TRBJ2-7; V: TRBV20-1; length: 12; CDR3: CSARRAGYEQYF
J: NA; V: TRBV10-3; length: 13; CDR3: CAISATSEKTQYF
J: TRBJ2-7; V: TRBV6-1; length: 17; CDR3: CASIRGLAGGSSYEQYF
J: TRBJ2-1; V: TRBV6-5; length: 15; CDR3: CASSYSGTGGYEQFF
J: TRBJ2-1; V: TRBV29-1; length: 14; CDR3: CSSASGRAYNEQFF
J: TRBJ2-7; V: TRBV3-1; length: 14; CDR3: CASSRSLSSHEQYF
J: TRBJ2-3; V: TRBV7-3; length: 14; CDR3: CASSQGVRPDTQYF
J: NA; V: TRBV3-1; length: 16; CDR3: CASSQPTSGGFYEQYF
J: TRBJ1-1; V: TRBV7-2; length: 13; CDR3: CASSLNRGLGAFF
J: NA; V: TRBV5-1; length: 14; CDR3: CASSRGGRDYEQYF
J: TRBJ2-7; V: TRBV27; length: 14; CDR3: CASSRTDRGYEQYF
J: TRBJ2-7; V: TRBV28; length: 15; CDR3: CASSLITGDSYEQYF
J: TRBJ2-1; V: TRBV28; length: 17; CDR3: CASSYKLLAQTYNEQFF
J: TRBJ1-2; V: TRBV4-2; length: 15; CDR3: CASSQDPQANYGYTF
J: TRBJ2-7; V: TRBV11-2; length: 15; CDR3: CASSLFRDSPYEQYF
J: TRBJ1-4; V: TRBV12-3/TRBV12-4; length: 18; CDR3: CASSLEGWGDRGDEKLFF
J: TRBJ2-7; V: TRBV2; length: 13; CDR3: CASSEDRPHEQYF
J: TRBJ1-5; V: TRBV10-3; length: 13; CDR3: CAISVFSNQPQHF
J: TRBJ2-7; V: TRBV7-2; length: 13; CDR3: CASSPYISYEQYF
J: TRBJ2-3; V: TRBV24-1; length: 14; CDR3: CATGGSGTNLTQYF
J: TRBJ1-1; V: TRBV28; length: 15; CDR3: CASSPLVGLDTEAFF
J: TRBJ2-7; V: TRBV12-3/TRBV12-4; length: 16; CDR3: CASSPKGGAARLTQYF
J: TRBJ2-1; V: TRBV4-1; length: 15; CDR3: CASSQGHRVRDEQFF
J: TRBJ1-1; V: TRBV10-3; length: 12; CDR3: CAAQTGDTEAFF
J: TRBJ2-1; V: TRBV7-9; length: 15; CDR3: CASSLVHIRFNEQFF
J: TRBJ2-5; V: TRBV7-9; length: 14; CDR3: CASSLGHVQETQYF